This T cell receptor beta chain was sequenced during a study of blood T cell repertoires in COVID-19. In the study overall: The analysed material was cDNA or gDNA that came from T cells, B-cell-depleted T cells, or PBMCs.

Some clones are missing from TCRdb's copy, which holds only in-frame ones; the method was immunoSEQ multiplex PCR. Of 400,000 or so clones in the sample, around 91% are singletons; the top ten hold 0.95% to 1.3%. This CDR3 spans 14 amino acids. Germline loops: CDR1 SGHVS, CDR2 FQNEAQ. V dropped 10 bases and J dropped 3 bases, with 15 bases sitting between them. Across about two dozen US areas, participants ranged in age from roughly 18 to 95 years. The genes are TRBV7-8 and TRBJ2-2, with D possibly matching TRBD1 (5 bases). Sequenced: PBMCs or T cells enriched from blood (not recorded which). The TCR comes from a man younger than 40 who had recovered from COVID-19. The CDR3 reads CATSWGADTGELFF. As DNA, the CDR3 is TGTGCCACCTCGTGGGGCGCGGACACCGGGGAGCTGTTTTTT.